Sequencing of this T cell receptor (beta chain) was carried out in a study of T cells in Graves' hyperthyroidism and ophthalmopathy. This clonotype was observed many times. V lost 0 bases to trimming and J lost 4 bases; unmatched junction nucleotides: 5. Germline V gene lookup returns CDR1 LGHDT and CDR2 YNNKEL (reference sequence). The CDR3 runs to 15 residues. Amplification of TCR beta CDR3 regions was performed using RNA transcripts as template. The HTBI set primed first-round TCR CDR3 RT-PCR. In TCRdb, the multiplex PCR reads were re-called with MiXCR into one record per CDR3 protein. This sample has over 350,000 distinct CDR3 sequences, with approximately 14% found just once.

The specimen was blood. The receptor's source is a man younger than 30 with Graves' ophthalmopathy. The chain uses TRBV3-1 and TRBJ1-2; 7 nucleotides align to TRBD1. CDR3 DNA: TGTGCCAGCAGCCAAGATGGGACAGCGGCCTATGGCTACACCTTC. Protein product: CASSQDGTAAYGYTF.